One and the same sample provided the 21 T cell receptor beta chains below, sequenced in a study of tumor and adjacent non-tumor tissue in lung cancer. The template was RNA from unsorted bulk tissue. TCRbeta libraries were built with three rounds of nested PCR, modified from ARM-PCR. MiXCR, applied by TCRdb to the multiplex PCR reads, yields one record per CDR3 protein. Seen here are more than 70,000 distinct CDR3 sequences, roughly two thirds observed once, and the top ten hold about 16%. Sequencing was carried out using lung tumor tissue. The receptor source for this set is a man between 70 and 80 years old with non-small cell lung cancer.

Concerning this clonotype itself: Being one base from a much bigger clone, this may be a read error. The V and J genes are TRBV20-1 and TRBJ1-1, with 9 bases identical to TRBD1. Looked up from germline, CDR1 is DFQATT and CDR2 is SNEGSKA (reference sequence). The CDR3 has 13 residues. For the CDR3, the DNA is TGCAGTGTCTCGGGACAGGGCTTTACTGAAGCTATCTTT. It encodes CSVSGQGFTEAIF.

This clonotype was seen more than once but under ten times. A much larger clonotype is one base distant, so this may be a read error. The chain links TRBV29-1 to TRBJ1-1; D is unclear. Germline V lookup: CDR1 SQVTM, CDR2 ANQGSEA. V lost 3 bases and J lost 8, with 16 bases in between. The CDR3 spans 13 residues. CDR3 sequence (DNA): TGCAGCGTTGAGGAGGGAGGGTGCTACGAAGCTTTCTTT. Its protein is CSVEEGGCYEAFF.

In this sample, this clonotype turned up a few times. The final CDR3 position lacks the conserved phenylalanine or tryptophan, pointing to a likely read error. It is unclear where the CDR3 begins or ends on the DNA, so no DNA is shown, and the CDR3 is as TCRdb lists it. The CDR3 here is CSVWVTGNHERYI. V gene TRBV29-1 combines with J gene TRBJ2-7; TRBD1 is the table's D call, not checked against the DNA. The CDR3 length equals 13 residues, ends included. CDR1 is SQVTM and CDR2 is ANQGSEA in the germline V gene.

About this clonotype itself: A read error may be the cause here, since a much bigger clone is one base away. This chain uses TRBV6-6 with TRBJ2-2; a possible D gene is TRBD2 (5 bases). Germline V gene sequence: CDR1 MNHNY, CDR2 SVGAGI (reference sequence). The CDR3 loop spans 16 amino acids. This CDR3 reads CASSFVASFNTGELYF. Written as DNA, the CDR3 is TGTGCCAGCAGTTTCGTGGCAAGCTTCAACACCGGGGAGCTGTATTTT.

This clonotype has only a few counts. The chain has TRBV20-1 and TRBJ2-1, with TRBD2 identical over 7 bases. The junction had 4 bases not matched to a gene; V was cut back by 5 bases and J by 3 bases. Germline CDR1 is DFQATT and CDR2 is SNEGSKA (reference sequence). The CDR3 spans 13 residues. The CDR3 loop reads CSASSGSYNEQFF. CDR3 DNA sequence: TGCAGTGCTTCTAGCGGAAGCTACAATGAGCAGTTCTTC.

Details on this clonotype: An end of the junction does not agree with germline; a read error may underlie this. This chain uses TRBV11-2 with TRBJ2-3, with 10 bases aligning to TRBD2. Germline V gene sequence: CDR1 SGHAT, CDR2 FQNNGV. There are 16 residues in the CDR3. The CDR3 region has the DNA TGTGCCAGCAGCTTAGTAGCGGGGGGCTGCTCGGATACGCAGTGTTTT. This encodes CASSLVAGGCSDTQCF. The entire variable domain, with the rest obtained from reference TRBV11-2 and TRBJ2-3, is as follows: EAGVAQSPRYKIIEKRQSVAFWCNPISGHATLYWYQQILGQGPKLLIQFQNNGVVDDSQLPKDRFSAERLKGVDSTLKIQPAKLEDSAVYLCASSLVAGGCSDTQCFGPGTRLTVL.

Concerning this clonotype itself: A much bigger clone sits one base away, suggesting this may be a read error. The missing conserved phenylalanine or tryptophan at the end of this CDR3 makes a read error likely. The chain employs TRBV5-1 and TRBJ2-2; D is undetermined. This CDR3 has 14 amino acids. Per the germline V gene, CDR1 is SGHRS and CDR2 is YFSETQ. With 4 bases removed from V and 3 bases from J, the gap between germline ends came to 10 bases. CDR3 residues: CASSTWTHTGELFS. The CDR3 DNA reads TGCGCCAGCAGCACCTGGACCCACACCGGGGAGCTGTTTTCT.

As concerns this clonotype: One junction end does not reproduce the germline sequence, and a read error may be involved. The chain recombines TRBV14 with TRBJ2-6, with 9 bases aligning to TRBD1. Germline V CDR1 and CDR2: SGHDN, FVKESK. The CDR3 contains 18 residues. Written as DNA, the CDR3 is TGTGCCGGCAGCCAAAGGACAGGGGTGGGCTCTGGGGCCAACGTCCTGACTTTC. This sequence encodes CAGSQRTGVGSGANVLTF.

Comments on this clonotype: A read error is likely, as this CDR3 ends without the conserved phenylalanine or tryptophan. CDR3 nucleotides: TGCGCCAGCAACCAAGGCAATAGCGGGGTGAATGAGCAGTTCTCC. Its translation is CASNQGNSGVNEQFS. This chain uses TRBV4-1 with TRBJ2-1, with 8 positions matching TRBD2. The CDR3 is made up of 15 amino acids. Germline lookup yields CDR1 MGHRA and CDR2 YSYEKL.

Concerning this clonotype itself: A read error may be the cause here, since a much bigger clone is one base away. This chain links TRBV6-5 with TRBJ2-3; TRBD2 is a possible D gene (6 bases). CDR1 and CDR2 (germline): MNHEY, SVGAGI. There are 20 residues in the CDR3. The CDR3 nucleotides read TGTGCCAGCCGTTACCGGCCCACCGGGACTCTAAGGAAACTCACAGATACGCAGTATTTT. Encoded protein: CASRYRPTGTLRKLTDTQYF.

A note on this clonotype: Possible read error: a much larger clone is one base away. CDR3 sequence reads: CSDRGLGEQYF. CDR3 bases: TGCAGTGACAGGGGGCTTGGCGAGCAGTACTTC. The V call is TRBV29-1, the J call TRBJ2-7, with 10 bases aligning to TRBD1. Germline V gene sequence: CDR1 SQVTM, CDR2 ANQGSEA. The CDR3 runs 11 residues.

As for this clonotype: A much larger clonotype is one base distant, so this may be a read error. CDR3 DNA: TGTGCCAGCAGCCTCGGGGGGGATGCCAGGGAGCTGTTTTTT. Translating gives CASSLGGDARELFF. The gene calls are TRBV12-3 or TRBV12-4 and TRBJ2-2, with 8 bases identical to TRBD2. J gave up 9 bases and V 6 bases, and 9 bases lay outside the gene matches. The CDR3 has 14 amino acids.

This clonotype was recorded at least ten times. J is TRBJ1-4 and V is TRBV12-3 or TRBV12-4, with D perhaps TRBD1 (5 bases). The CDR3 is 14 amino acids. V was shortened by 4 bases and J by 0 bases, with 6 bases between the two germline ends. CDR3 in DNA: TGTGCCAGCAGTTGGGACGCAACTAATGAAAAACTGTTTTTT. This codes for CASSWDATNEKLFF.

A word on this clonotype: At one boundary the junction diverges from the germline segment, which might be a read error. This chain connects TRBV6-5 to TRBJ1-2; 7 nucleotides align to TRBD1. The CDR3 is 15 residues long. Germline CDR1 and CDR2: MNHEY and SVGAGI. This CDR3 is CASSSWQGGNYGYTF. For the CDR3, the DNA is TGTGCCAGCAGTAGCTGGCAAGGGGGCAACTATGGCTATACCTTC.

There are many counts of this clonotype. The chain couples TRBV6-5 to TRBJ2-4; TRBD1 might be the D (7 bases). The CDR3 contains 14 residues. Germline V lookup: CDR1 MNHEY, CDR2 SVGAGI. V lost 10 bases and J lost 1, with 14 bases in between. CDR3 sequence reads: CATRGDMAKNIQYF. In DNA, the CDR3 is TGTGCCACCAGGGGGGACATGGCCAAAAACATTCAGTACTTC.

The V and J genes are TRBV11-3 and TRBJ2-1; D not resolved. The CDR3 is made up of 14 amino acids. The germline V gene has CDR1 SGHNT and CDR2 YENEEA. V lost 7 bases and J lost 1, with 11 bases in between. CDR3 in DNA: TGTGCCAGCACTCTTAGGGTGTCCTACAATGAGCAGTTCTTC. Its translation is CASTLRVSYNEQFF.

The rearrangement uses TRBV4-1 and TRBJ2-3; 7 bases fit TRBD1. Germline CDR1 reads MGHRA; CDR2 reads YSYEKL. V shed 3 bases and J 15 bases; nucleotides not matched to a gene: 27. The CDR3 runs to 18 residues. The CDR3 bases are TGCGCCAGCAGCCACCCAAGGACAGGAGGAATCAGCACAGATACGAACTATTTT. It translates to CASSHPRTGGISTDTNYF.

As to this clonotype: One end of the junction fails to match germline, which may point to a read error. This chain links TRBV11-2 with TRBJ2-7, with unresolved D. CDR1 and CDR2 (germline): SGHAT, FQNNGV. The CDR3 totals 14 residues. The chain's CDR3 is CASSIEESSYEQYF. For the CDR3, the DNA is TGTGCCAGCAGCATAGAAGAGAGCTCCTACGAGCAGTACTTT.

In this sample, this clonotype turned up a few times. The rearrangement uses TRBV10-3 and TRBJ2-7, with 9 nucleotides matching TRBD2. The CDR3 consists of 13 residues. Trimming at V came to 6 bases and at J to 3 bases, leaving 3 bases not matched to a gene. Germline V gives CDR1 ENHRY, CDR2 SYGVKD. CDR3 sequence (DNA): TGTGCCATCAGACTAGCGGGTTGCTACGAGCAGTACTTC. Amino acid sequence: CAIRLAGCYEQYF.

The V gene is TRBV5-1, the J gene TRBJ2-7, with TRBD2 identical over 10 bases. Germline lookup yields CDR1 SGHRS and CDR2 YFSETQ. This CDR3 spans 15 amino acids. V was pared by 4 bases and J by 12 bases, with 16 bases of the junction left unmatched. The CDR3 reads CASSQELAGGPPPYF. Written as DNA, the CDR3 is TGCGCCAGCAGCCAGGAGTTAGCGGGAGGACCCCCTCCGTACTTC. The whole variable domain, remainder taken from reference TRBV5-1 and TRBJ2-7, is KAGVTQTPRYLIKTRGQQVTLSCSPISGHRSVSWYQQTPGQGLQFLFEYFSETQRNKGNFPGRFSGRQFSNSRSEMNVSTLELGDSALYLCASSQELAGGPPPYFGPGTRLTVT.

With respect to this clonotype: The junction shows a germline mismatch at one end, possibly a read error. The chain carries TRBV28 and TRBJ2-4, with 8 bases that match TRBD2. Germline lookup yields CDR1 MDHEN and CDR2 SYDVKM. The CDR3 has 16 amino acids. CDR3 nucleotide sequence: TGTGCCTGCAGTACGTTCAGCGGGAGAGGGGAAAACATTCAGTACTTC. Its translation: CACSTFSGRGENIQYF. The full variable domain, in which reference TRBV28 and TRBJ2-4 provide the parts outside the CDR3, is DVKVTQSSRYLVKRTGEKVFLECVQDMDHENMFWYRQDPGLGLRLIYFSYDVKMKEKGDIPEGYSVSREKKERFSLILESASTNQTSMYLCACSTFSGRGENIQYFGAGTRLSVL.